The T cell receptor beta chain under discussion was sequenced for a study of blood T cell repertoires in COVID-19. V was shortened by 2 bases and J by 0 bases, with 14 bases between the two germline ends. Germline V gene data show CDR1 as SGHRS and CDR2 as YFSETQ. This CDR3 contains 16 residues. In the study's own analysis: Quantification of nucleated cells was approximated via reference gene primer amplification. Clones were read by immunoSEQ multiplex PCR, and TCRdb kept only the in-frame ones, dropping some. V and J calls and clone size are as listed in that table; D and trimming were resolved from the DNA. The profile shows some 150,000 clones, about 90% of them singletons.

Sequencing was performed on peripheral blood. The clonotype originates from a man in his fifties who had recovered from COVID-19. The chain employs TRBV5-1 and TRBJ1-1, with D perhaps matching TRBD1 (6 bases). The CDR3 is CASSFYQGQMNTEAFF. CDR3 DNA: TGCGCCAGCAGCTTTTACCAGGGACAAATGAACACTGAAGCTTTCTTT.